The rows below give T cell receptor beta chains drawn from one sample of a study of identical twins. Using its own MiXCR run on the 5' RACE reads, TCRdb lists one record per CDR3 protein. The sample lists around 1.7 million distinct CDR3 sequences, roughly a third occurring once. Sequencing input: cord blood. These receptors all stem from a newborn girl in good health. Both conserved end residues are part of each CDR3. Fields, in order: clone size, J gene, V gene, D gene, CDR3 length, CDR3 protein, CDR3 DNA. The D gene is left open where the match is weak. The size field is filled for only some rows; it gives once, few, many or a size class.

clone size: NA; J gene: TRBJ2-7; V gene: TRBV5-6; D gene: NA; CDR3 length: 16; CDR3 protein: CASSSIELEGSYEQYF; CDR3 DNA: TGTGCCAGCAGCTCAATCGAGTTGGAGGGATCCTACGAGCAGTACTTC
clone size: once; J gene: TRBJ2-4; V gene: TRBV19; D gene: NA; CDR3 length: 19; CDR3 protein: CASSIATRPLGLAKNIQYF; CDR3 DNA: TGTGCCAGTAGTATAGCGACTCGGCCCCTGGGGCTAGCCAAAAACATTCAGTACTTC
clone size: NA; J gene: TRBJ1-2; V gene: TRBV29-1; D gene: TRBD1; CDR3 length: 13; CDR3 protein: CSVEPGQGSGYTF; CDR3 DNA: TGCAGCGTAGAACCGGGACAGGGCTCTGGCTACACCTTC
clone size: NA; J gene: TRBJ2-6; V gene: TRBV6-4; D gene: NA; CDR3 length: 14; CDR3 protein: CASSPTAGANVLTF; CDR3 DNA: TGTGCCAGCAGTCCGACAGCTGGGGCCAACGTCCTGACTTTC
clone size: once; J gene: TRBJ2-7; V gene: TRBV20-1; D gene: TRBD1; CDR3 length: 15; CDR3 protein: CSAREGGQGPYEQYF; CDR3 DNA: TGCAGTGCTAGAGAGGGAGGACAGGGCCCCTACGAACAGTACTTC
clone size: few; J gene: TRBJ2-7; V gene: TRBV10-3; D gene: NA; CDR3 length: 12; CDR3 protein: CAISEMGYEQYF; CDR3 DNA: TGTGCCATCAGTGAGATGGGCTACGAGCAGTACTTC
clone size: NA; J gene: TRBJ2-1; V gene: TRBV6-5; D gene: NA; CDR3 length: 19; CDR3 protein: CVSSYSGFGGSGPYNEQFF; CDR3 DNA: TGTGTCAGCAGTTACTCAGGGTTCGGTGGTAGCGGACCATACAATGAGCAGTTCTTC
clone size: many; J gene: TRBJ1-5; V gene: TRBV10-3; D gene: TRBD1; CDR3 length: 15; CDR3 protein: CAISELGQGNQPQHF; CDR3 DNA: TGTGCCATCAGTGAGTTAGGACAGGGGAATCAGCCCCAGCATTTT
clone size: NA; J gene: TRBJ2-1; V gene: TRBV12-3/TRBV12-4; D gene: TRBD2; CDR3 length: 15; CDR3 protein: CASSPVAGGGNEQFF; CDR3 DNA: TGTGCCAGCAGCCCAGTAGCGGGAGGCGGGAATGAGCAGTTCTTC
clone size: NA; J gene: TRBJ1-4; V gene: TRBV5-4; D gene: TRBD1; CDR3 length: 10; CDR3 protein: CAVGKDRAFF; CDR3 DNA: TGTGCCGTAGGAAAGGACAGGGCGTTTTTT
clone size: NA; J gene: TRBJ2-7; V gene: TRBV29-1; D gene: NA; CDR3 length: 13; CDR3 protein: CSVVGQGTYEQYF; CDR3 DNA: TGCAGCGTTGTGGGCCAGGGGACCTACGAGCAGTACTTC
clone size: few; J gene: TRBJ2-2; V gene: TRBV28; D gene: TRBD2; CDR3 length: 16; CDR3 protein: CASLGTSGEFTGELFF; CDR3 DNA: TGTGCCAGCCTTGGGACTAGCGGAGAGTTCACCGGGGAGCTGTTTTTT
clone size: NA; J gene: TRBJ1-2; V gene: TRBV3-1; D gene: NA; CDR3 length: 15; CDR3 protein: CASNQDAGPSGGYTF; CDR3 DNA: TGTGCCAGCAACCAAGATGCTGGACCCTCGGGAGGCTACACCTTC
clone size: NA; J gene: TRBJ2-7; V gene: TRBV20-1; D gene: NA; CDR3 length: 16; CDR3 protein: CSARAEWGMQRYEQYF; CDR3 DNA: TGCAGTGCTAGAGCTGAATGGGGAATGCAACGCTACGAGCAGTACTTC
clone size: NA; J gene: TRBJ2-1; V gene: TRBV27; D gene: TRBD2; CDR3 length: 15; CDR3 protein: CASTLALAGGNEQFF; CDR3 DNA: TGTGCCAGCACCTTAGCGCTAGCGGGAGGCAATGAGCAGTTCTTC
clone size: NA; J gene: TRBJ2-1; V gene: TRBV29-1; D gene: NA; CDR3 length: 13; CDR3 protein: CSVDPTRDNEQFF; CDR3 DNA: TGCAGCGTTGACCCCACCCGCGACAATGAGCAGTTCTTC
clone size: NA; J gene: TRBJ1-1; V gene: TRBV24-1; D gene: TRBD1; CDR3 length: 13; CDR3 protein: CATSDQGATEAFF; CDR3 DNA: TGTGCCACCAGTGATCAGGGGGCCACTGAAGCTTTCTTT
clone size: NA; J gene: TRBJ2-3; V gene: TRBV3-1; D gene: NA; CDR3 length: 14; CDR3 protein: CASSQDKGVDTQYF; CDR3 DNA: TGTGCCAGCAGCCAAGATAAGGGGGTAGATACGCAGTATTTT
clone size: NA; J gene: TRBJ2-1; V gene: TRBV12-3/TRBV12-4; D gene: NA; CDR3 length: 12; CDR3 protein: CASTLLGNEQFF; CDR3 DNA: TGTGCCAGCACCCTCCTAGGTAATGAGCAGTTCTTC
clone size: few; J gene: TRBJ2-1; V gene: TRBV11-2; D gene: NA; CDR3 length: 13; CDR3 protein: CASRIKGNNEQFF; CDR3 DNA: TGTGCCAGCAGAATAAAGGGGAACAATGAGCAGTTCTTC
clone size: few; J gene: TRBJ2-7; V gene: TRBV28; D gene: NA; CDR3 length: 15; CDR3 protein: CASSRYRSSSYEQYF; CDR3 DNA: TGTGCCAGCAGTCGATACAGGTCCTCCTCCTACGAGCAGTACTTC
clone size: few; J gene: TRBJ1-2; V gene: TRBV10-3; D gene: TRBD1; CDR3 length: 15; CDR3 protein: CAISEGRGLANGYTF; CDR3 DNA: TGTGCCATCAGTGAAGGCAGGGGGCTTGCGAATGGCTACACCTTC
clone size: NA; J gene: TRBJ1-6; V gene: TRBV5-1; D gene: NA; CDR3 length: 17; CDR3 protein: CASSLARQSSYNSPLHF; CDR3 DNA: TGCGCCAGCAGCTTGGCCCGTCAGAGCTCCTATAATTCACCCCTCCACTTT
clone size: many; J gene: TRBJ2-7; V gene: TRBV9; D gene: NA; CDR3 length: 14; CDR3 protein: CASSSQEGYYEQYF; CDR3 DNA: TGTGCCAGCAGCAGTCAAGAGGGCTACTACGAGCAGTACTTC
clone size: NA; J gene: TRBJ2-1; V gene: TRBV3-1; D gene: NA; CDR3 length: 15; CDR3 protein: CASSQDAAPQNEQFF; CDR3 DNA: TGTGCCAGCAGCCAAGATGCAGCCCCTCAGAATGAGCAGTTCTTC
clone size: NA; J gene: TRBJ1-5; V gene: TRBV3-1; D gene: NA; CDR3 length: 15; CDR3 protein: CASSQGGLCNQPQHF; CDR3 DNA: TGTGCCAGCAGCCAAGGGGGATTATGCAATCAGCCCCAGCATTTT
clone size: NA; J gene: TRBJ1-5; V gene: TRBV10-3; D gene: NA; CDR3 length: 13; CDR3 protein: CAISVELSQPQHF; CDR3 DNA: TGTGCCATCAGTGTGGAGTTAAGTCAGCCCCAGCATTTT
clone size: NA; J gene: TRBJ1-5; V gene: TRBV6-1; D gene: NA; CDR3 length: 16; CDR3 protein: CASAGLLAGINQPQHF; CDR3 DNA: TGTGCCAGCGCGGGACTTCTCGCAGGGATAAATCAGCCCCAGCATTTT
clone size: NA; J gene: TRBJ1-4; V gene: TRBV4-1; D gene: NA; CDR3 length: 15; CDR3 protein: CASSQEDRGNEKLFF; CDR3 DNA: TGCGCCAGCAGCCAAGAAGATCGGGGAAATGAAAAACTGTTTTTT
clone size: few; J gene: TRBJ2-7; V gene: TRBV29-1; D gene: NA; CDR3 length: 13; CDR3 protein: CSVVGQAAYEQYF; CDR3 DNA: TGCAGCGTTGTTGGGCAGGCAGCCTACGAGCAGTACTTC
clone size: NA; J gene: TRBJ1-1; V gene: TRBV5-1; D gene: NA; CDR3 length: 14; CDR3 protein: CASSLPRGGTEAFF; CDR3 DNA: TGCGCCAGCAGCTTGCCCAGAGGTGGGACTGAAGCTTTCTTT
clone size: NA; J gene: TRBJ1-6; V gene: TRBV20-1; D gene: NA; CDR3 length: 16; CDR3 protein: CSARRAGRTYNSPLHF; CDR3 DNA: TGCAGTGCTAGACGGGCAGGGAGGACCTATAATTCACCCCTCCACTTT
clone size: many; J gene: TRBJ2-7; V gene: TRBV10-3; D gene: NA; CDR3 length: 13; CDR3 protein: CAISERTPYEQYF; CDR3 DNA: TGTGCCATCAGTGAGAGGACACCATACGAGCAGTACTTC
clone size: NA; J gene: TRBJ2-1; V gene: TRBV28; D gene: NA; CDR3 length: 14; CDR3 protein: CASSGGQINNEQFF; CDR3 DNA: TGTGCCAGCAGCGGGGGACAGATAAACAATGAGCAGTTCTTC
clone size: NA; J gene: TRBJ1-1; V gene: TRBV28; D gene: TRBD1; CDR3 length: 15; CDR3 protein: CASSIHRGTNTEAFF; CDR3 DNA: TGTGCCAGCAGTATCCACAGGGGCACGAACACTGAAGCTTTCTTT
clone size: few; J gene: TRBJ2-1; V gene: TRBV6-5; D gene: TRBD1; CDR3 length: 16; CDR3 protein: CASSRDRALGYNEQFF; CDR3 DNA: TGTGCCAGCAGCCGGGACAGGGCATTAGGATACAATGAGCAGTTCTTC
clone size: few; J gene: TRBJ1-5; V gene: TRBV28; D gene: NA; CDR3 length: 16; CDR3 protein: CASSLARRYSNQPQHF; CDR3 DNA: TGTGCCAGCAGTTTAGCCAGGCGATATAGCAATCAGCCCCAGCATTTT
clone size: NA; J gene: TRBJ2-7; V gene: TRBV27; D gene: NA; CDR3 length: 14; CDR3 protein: CATSRQANSYEQYF; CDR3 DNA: TGTGCCACCTCCCGACAGGCAAACTCCTACGAGCAGTACTTC
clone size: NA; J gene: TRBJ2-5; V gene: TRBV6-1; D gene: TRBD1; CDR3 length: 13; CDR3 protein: CASSKDRVKTQYF; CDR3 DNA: TGTGCCAGCAGCAAAGACAGGGTGAAGACCCAGTACTTC
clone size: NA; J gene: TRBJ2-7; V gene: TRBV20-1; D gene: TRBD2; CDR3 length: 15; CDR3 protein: CSASTDTSGVSEQYF; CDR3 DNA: TGCAGTGCTAGCACCGACACTAGCGGGGTTAGCGAGCAGTACTTC
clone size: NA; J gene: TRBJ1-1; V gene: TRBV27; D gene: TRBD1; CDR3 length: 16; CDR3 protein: CASGKQGAIGNTEAFF; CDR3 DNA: TGTGCCAGCGGTAAACAGGGGGCAATAGGGAACACTGAAGCTTTCTTT
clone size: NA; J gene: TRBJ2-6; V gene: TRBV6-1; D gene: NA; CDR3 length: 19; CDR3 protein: CASSRIRSGPIPGANVLTF; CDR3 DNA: TGTGCCAGCAGTAGAATAAGATCAGGGCCCATTCCTGGGGCCAACGTCCTGACTTTC
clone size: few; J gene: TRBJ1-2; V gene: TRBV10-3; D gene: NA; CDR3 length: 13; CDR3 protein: CAISDTSRGGYTF; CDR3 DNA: TGTGCCATCAGCGACACCTCCAGGGGCGGCTACACCTTC
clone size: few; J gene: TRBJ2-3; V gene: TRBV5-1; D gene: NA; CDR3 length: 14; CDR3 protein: CASRVADFTDTQYF; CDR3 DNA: TGCGCCAGCAGGGTAGCGGACTTCACAGATACGCAGTATTTT
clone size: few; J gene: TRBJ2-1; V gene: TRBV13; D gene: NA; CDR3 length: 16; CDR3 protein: CASSPLLTPFWGEQFF; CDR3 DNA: TGTGCCAGCAGCCCCCTACTAACCCCGTTTTGGGGTGAGCAGTTCTTC
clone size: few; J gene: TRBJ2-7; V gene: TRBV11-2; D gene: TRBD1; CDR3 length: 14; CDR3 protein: CASSLRRTGHEQYF; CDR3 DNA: TGTGCCAGCAGCTTGCGGAGGACAGGCCACGAGCAGTACTTC
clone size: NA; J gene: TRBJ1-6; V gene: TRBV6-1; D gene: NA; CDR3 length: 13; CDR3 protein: CASRGSIDSPLHF; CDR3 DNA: TGTGCCAGCAGGGGTTCGATCGATTCACCCCTCCACTTT
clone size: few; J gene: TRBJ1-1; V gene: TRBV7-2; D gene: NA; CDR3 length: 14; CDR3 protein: CASSKGGGNTEAFF; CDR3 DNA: TGTGCCAGCAGTAAGGGGGGTGGAAACACTGAAGCTTTCTTT
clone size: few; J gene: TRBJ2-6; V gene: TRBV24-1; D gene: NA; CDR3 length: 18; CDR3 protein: CATSEDTRPSSGANVLTF; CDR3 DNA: TGTGCCACCAGTGAAGATACAAGGCCTAGCTCTGGGGCCAACGTCCTGACTTTC
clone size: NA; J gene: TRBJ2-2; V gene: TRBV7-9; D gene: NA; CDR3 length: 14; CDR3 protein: CASSLRSGPGELFF; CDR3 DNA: TGTGCCAGCAGCTTACGTAGCGGCCCCGGGGAGCTGTTTTTT
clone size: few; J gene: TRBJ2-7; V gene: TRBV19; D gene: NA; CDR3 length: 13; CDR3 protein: CASSIPGPYEQYF; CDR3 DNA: TGTGCCAGTAGTATCCCTGGCCCCTACGAGCAGTACTTC
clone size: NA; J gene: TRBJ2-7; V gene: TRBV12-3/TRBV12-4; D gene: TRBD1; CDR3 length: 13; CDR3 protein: CASRLNRGNEQYF; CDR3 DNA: TGTGCCAGCAGGCTAAACAGGGGCAACGAGCAGTACTTC
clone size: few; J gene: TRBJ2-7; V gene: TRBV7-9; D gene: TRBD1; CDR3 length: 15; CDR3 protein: CASSLIQGGAYEQYF; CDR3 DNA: TGTGCCAGCAGCTTAATACAGGGGGGAGCCTACGAGCAGTACTTC